The source of this T cell receptor (beta chain) is a study of cytomegalovirus exposure and HLA in healthy donors. 60 Vbeta and 13 Jbeta primers were used in PCR. Produced via immunoSEQ multiplex PCR; TCRdb's table is partial and in-frame only. The data contain 150,000 to 200,000 clones, about 77% of them singletons. The CDR3 loop spans 16 amino acids. Germline CDR1 LGHNA, CDR2 YSLEER. V shed 0 bases and J 0 bases; nucleotides not matched to a gene: 1. The V call is TRBV4-3, the J call TRBJ2-2, with TRBD2 identical over 7 bases. The sequence was collected from a woman aged 30 to 39 in good health and CMV-seropositive. Source material: PBMCs. CDR3 amino acids: CASSQESGANTGELFF. The CDR3 bases are TGCGCCAGCAGCCAAGAAAGCGGGGCGAACACCGGGGAGCTGTTTTTT.